This T cell receptor beta chain appears in the sequencing data of a study of chronic HIV infection and antiretroviral therapy (dated by TCRdb to between 2014 and 2016). CDR1 is given as MDHEN and CDR2 as SYDVKM, both from the germline V gene. Ends trimmed: V by 5 bases, J by 3 bases; bases unmatched to a gene: 13. Taken from cysteine to phenylalanine, the CDR3 has 18 residues. Only the CDR3 DNA stays, 54 bases, in frame from base 1. Of note for this clonotype: The antigen this receptor binds is unknown. Base qualities are missing; no much larger clone stands one base away.

Library prep was done by 5' RACE. TCRdb shows the sequencer as Illumina MiSeq. TCRdb reworked the public reads: Q25 trimming with fastp, MiXCR clone assembly, productive beta chains retained. Rows are combined by CDR3 protein, so each entry shows the most common genes and DNA. Recorded for this sample are roughly 39,000 distinct CDR3 sequences; about 8.1% of them occurred a single time. The ten top clones hold 2.5% to 3.5% of the sample. The source of this sequence is an adult who had HIV and had not received antiretroviral therapy, or was an uninfected healthy control (not recorded which). Recombination connected TRBV28 to TRBJ2-4; 10 junctional bases match TRBD2. The sequencing input was peripheral blood. CDR3 protein: CASSPYTLAGEDKNIQYF. DNA sequence: TGTGCCAGCAGTCCCTATACTCTAGCGGGAGAGGACAAAAACATTCAGTACTTC. The full variable domain, completed from the reference TRBV28 and TRBJ2-4 proteins outside the CDR3, reads DVKVTQSSRYLVKRTGEKVFLECVQDMDHENMFWYRQDPGLGLRLIYFSYDVKMKEKGDIPEGYSVSREKKERFSLILESASTNQTSMYLCASSPYTLAGEDKNIQYFGAGTRLSVL.